The entry that follows covers one TCR beta chain sequence. The source of the sample is a study of T cell responses to AZD1222 COVID-19 vaccine. Sequencing was performed with immunoSEQ multiplex PCR; in TCRdb, only in-frame clones are kept and a portion is missing. Counted here are roughly 60,000 clones, 65% to 80% occurring once; the ten biggest clones make up less than 4.5%. The sequences come from peripheral blood, collected 28 days after the second AZD1222 dose. This sequence originates from an adult who received the AZD1222 COVID-19 vaccine.

In DNA form, the CDR3 reads TGTGCCAGCAGTTTAGGGGGGACAGGGGAACGTCGAATGGAGACCCAGTACTTC. It codes for CASSLGGTGERRMETQYF. The rearrangement joins TRBV27 to TRBJ2-5, with 10 bases lining up with TRBD1. The CDR3 runs 18 residues. The trim removed 2 bases at V and 5 bases at J, leaving 14 bases unmatched. Germline assignment: CDR1 MNHEY and CDR2 SMNVEV (reference sequence).